Listed below are T cell receptor beta chains from one sample, sequenced in a study of shared clonotypes between healthy human individuals. The method was immunoSEQ multiplex PCR; TCRdb's version includes in-frame clones alone and lacks a portion of them. The sample yields roughly 890,000 clones, about 91% seen once. Sequencing was performed on naive CD8+ T cells sorted from blood. Receptors originate from a man between 25 and 39 years old in good health. Both conserved end residues are trimmed from each CDR3.

V	J	CDR3
TRBV14	TRBJ2-1	ASSQDKEAHLFNHFYNEQF
TRBV11-2	TRBJ1-4	ASSLGTTGTDEKLF
TRBV11-3	TRBJ2-1	ASSPHDGYNEQF
TRBV5-1	TRBJ1-2	VSSFQTPEGGYT
TRBV28	TRBJ1-1	ASRPPGQGEAF
TRBV7-3	TRBJ2-1	ASSLTPRGHLGNEQF
TRBV7-2	TRBJ1-3	ASSLTAWQGDVENTIY
TRBV5-6	TRBJ1-3	ASSLAADSGNTIY
TRBV28	TRBJ1-4	ASSLGRGLNEKLF
TRBV10-1	TRBJ2-7	ASSDLRDSTSSDEQY
TRBV27	TRBJ1-5	ASSTTGTYQPQH
TRBV27	TRBJ1-5	ASSFPDQPQH
TRBV9	TRBJ2-5	ASSASRGETQY
TRBV27	TRBJ2-7	ASSFVAGAYEQY
TRBV9	TRBJ2-7	ASSKGTVMTYEQY
TRBV19	TRBJ2-1	ASSIGGLAGRRSSYNEQF
TRBV25-1	TRBJ1-5	ASSESLGVQPQH
TRBV5-1	TRBJ2-7	ASSLVTGYEQY
TRBV7-2	TRBJ2-5	ASSPGLAGFETQY
TRBV4-2	TRBJ2-7	ASSPGDHSYEQY
TRBV15	TRBJ2-7	ATSSSGMSSYEQY
TRBV18	TRBJ1-1	ASSGRNTEAF
TRBV5-1	TRBJ2-1	ASSQGLAGSSYNEQF
TRBV28	TRBJ2-1	ASISGTYNEQF
TRBV13	TRBJ2-7	ASSLDQGREQY
TRBV7-9	TRBJ2-1	ASSLSLAGRKLGGNEQF
TRBV29-1	TRBJ1-1	SVDWDSKNTEAF
TRBV5-1	TRBJ2-3	ASSLQAGLAEVTDTQY
TRBV4-1	TRBJ2-7	ASSQEGLNNYEQY
TRBV5-1	TRBJ2-7	ASSLETGVDSYEQY
TRBV4-3	TRBJ1-1	ASSQDWKLGAF
TRBV10-3	TRBJ2-7	AISESEYYEQY
TRBV27	TRBJ1-1	ASSLLQGVVTEAF
TRBV27	TRBJ2-7	ASSRGQKQEQY
TRBV7-9	TRBJ2-7	ASSLGANEQY
TRBV28	TRBJ2-1	ASSFAGGLGNEQF
TRBV6-1	TRBJ1-5	ASSGPGHLPNQPQH